This TCR beta chain derives from a study of T cells after yellow fever vaccination. Study conclusions and caveats: FACS-sorted repertoires might harbor abundant contaminating clonotypes from the bulk population.

This clonotype came up a few times. Antigen: not known. The CDR3 loop spans 14 amino acids. The V and J ends lost 3 bases and 5 bases, in that order; junction bases with no gene match: 8. Germline values: CDR1 SGHRS, CDR2 YFSETQ. Using its own MiXCR run on the 5' RACE reads, TCRdb lists one record per CDR3 protein. Of a few hundred thousand distinct CDR3 sequences in the sample, about 4% are singletons; the top ten hold approximately 25%. The sequence derives from a man younger than 30 who received the YFV17D yellow fever vaccine. Sequenced here: PBMCs, sampled 5 days after the yellow fever booster vaccination. The chain joins TRBV5-1 to TRBJ2-7, with 7 bases lining up with TRBD2. The DNA for the CDR3 is TGCGCCAGCAGCTCCCACCGGGACTACGACGAGCAGTACTTC. Translating it yields CASSSHRDYDEQYF. The whole variable domain, remainder taken from reference TRBV5-1 and TRBJ2-7, is KAGVTQTPRYLIKTRGQQVTLSCSPISGHRSVSWYQQTPGQGLQFLFEYFSETQRNKGNFPGRFSGRQFSNSRSEMNVSTLELGDSALYLCASSSHRDYDEQYFGPGTRLTVT.